A selection of T cell receptor beta chains follows, all from one sample in a study of blood T cell repertoires in COVID-19. The protocol was immunoSEQ multiplex PCR, while the TCRdb copy is restricted to in-frame clones and leaves out a portion. The repertoire holds about 370,000 clones, with 70% to 90% as singletons. Sequenced: peripheral blood. The source of these receptors is a woman aged 25 to 39 with COVID-19, enrolled during active disease. Each CDR3 is given with its conserved first and last residue. The order of the fields is V gene, clone size, D gene, J gene, CDR3 DNA, CDR3 protein. The D gene is left open where the match is weak. Only part of the rows carry a size: once, few, many, or a class if the clone is expanded.

>TRBV4-1|.|.|TRBJ1-6
TGCGCCAGCAGCCAAGATGGAGGCAGGGAGGGACCCTCCTATAATTCACCCCTCCACTTT
CASSQDGGREGPSYNSPLHF
>TRBV28|once|.|TRBJ2-3
TGTGCCAGCAGTGAAGAGTTACGAGATACGCAGTATTTT
CASSEELRDTQYF
>TRBV7-9|.|.|TRBJ2-1
TGTGCCAGCAGCTTGGGTCACAGAGCCTACAATGAGCAGTTCTTC
CASSLGHRAYNEQFF
>TRBV27|.|.|TRBJ2-1
TGTGCCAGCAGCGGTAGCCTGAGCTCCTACAATGAGCAGTTCTTC
CASSGSLSSYNEQFF
>TRBV30|.|.|TRBJ2-1
TGTGCCTGGACTGGGAGGCCGGTTTGGGATGAGCAGTTCTTC
CAWTGRPVWDEQFF
>TRBV5-3|.|TRBD2|TRBJ2-5
TGTGCCAGAAGCGGGGGGACTAGCGGGAGCAGGGAGACCCAGTACTTC
CARSGGTSGSRETQYF
>TRBV6-2/TRBV6-3|.|.|TRBJ1-6
TGTGCCAGCAGTTACTCCTTTAATTCACCCCTCCACTTT
CASSYSFNSPLHF
>TRBV25-1|.|TRBD1|TRBJ2-2
TGTGCCAGCAGTGAATACGGCAGGGGGCCCGGGGAGCTGTTTTTT
CASSEYGRGPGELFF
>TRBV5-4|.|TRBD1|TRBJ1-4
TGTGCCAGCAGCCGACAGGGCGAGGAGGAAAAACTGTTTTTT
CASSRQGEEEKLFF
>TRBV5-6|.|.|TRBJ2-1
TGTGCCAGCAGCTTGGCCGGGACATTCTACAATGAGCAGTTCTTC
CASSLAGTFYNEQFF
>TRBV2|.|.|TRBJ1-2
TGTGCCAGCAGTGAAGCGGCAGGGCCCATCTATGGCTACACCTTC
CASSEAAGPIYGYTF
>TRBV6-1|.|TRBD2|TRBJ2-7
TGTGCCAGCAGTGATCGGCCTAGCGGGACCTACGAGCAGTACTTC
CASSDRPSGTYEQYF
>TRBV6-2/TRBV6-3|.|.|TRBJ2-7
TGTGCCAGCAGTTACAGGGAGAGCTCCTACGAGCAGTACTTC
CASSYRESSYEQYF
>TRBV30|.|.|TRBJ2-7
TGTGCCTGTGAGGGGGACCCCTCCTACGAGCAGTACTTC
CACEGDPSYEQYF
>TRBV9|once|.|TRBJ2-1
TGTGCCAGCAGCGTAGCGGGGCGGGACTTGCAGTTCTTC
CASSVAGRDLQFF
>TRBV7-9|once|TRBD2|TRBJ2-2
TGTGCCAGCAGCGATAGCGGGAGGGCGAACACCGGGGAGCTGTTTTTT
CASSDSGRANTGELFF
>TRBV5-1|.|.|TRBJ2-7
TGCGCCAGCAGCGCAGGGGTCGACCGCTACGAGCAGTACTTC
CASSAGVDRYEQYF
>TRBV11-2|many|.|TRBJ2-5
TGTGCCAGCAGCATTACGACCGGAGGGACCCAGTACTTC
CASSITTGGTQYF
>TRBV5-1|.|TRBD1|TRBJ2-7
TGCGCCAGCAGCTCGGACAGGGATAAGCAGTACTTC
CASSSDRDKQYF
>TRBV4-1|once|.|TRBJ1-1
TGCGCCAGCAGCCAAATCCAACTTAAGGGGACTGAAGCTTTCTTT
CASSQIQLKGTEAFF
>TRBV7-3|.|TRBD2|TRBJ2-1
TGTGCCAGCAGCTCCACAACTAGCGGGGACAATGAGCAGTTCTTC
CASSSTTSGDNEQFF
>TRBV28|.|TRBD2|TRBJ2-7
TGTGCCAGCGGCCGCGGGGGGGCGCTGTACGAGCAGTACTTC
CASGRGGALYEQYF